Each of the 27 T cell receptor beta chains below was sequenced from the same sample in a study of beta chain features in type 1 diabetes (dated by TCRdb to between 2017 and 2018). Library preparation used the immunoSEQ multiplex PCR assay. The High Capacity cDNA Reverse Transcription Kit was used to reverse transcribe all of the isolated RNA, meaning that expressed TCRB transcripts were what got sequenced. TCRdb retrieved this table from immuneACCESS and kept in-frame rearrangements only. Not all clones are present; in checked studies, unresolved V genes account for under half, and no reason is known for the remainder. This sample gives over 100,000 clones in total; about 15% of them show up just once. About 2.1% of the sample is taken by the ten largest. What the study reported, not specific to this receptor: Type 1 diabetes patients showed a moderate but significant shortening of TCRB CDR3 length in all four CD4+ subsets.

Their target antigens are unknown. The material sequenced was central memory CD4+ T cells from blood. The receptors here all came from a man between 25 and 39 years old with type 1 diabetes.

V is TRBV29-1 and J is TRBJ2-3; 9 nucleotides match TRBD2. Germline V gene sequence: CDR1 SQVTM, CDR2 ANQGSEA. The CDR3 consists of 13 residues. V lost 7 bases and J lost 4; bases outside the gene matches: 6. The CDR3, as DNA: TGCAGCGGTGCGGGGGGGCTCTCAGATACGCAGTATTTT. This codes for CSGAGGLSDTQYF.

This clone has a handful of counts. The chain joins TRBV5-6 to TRBJ2-3; D may match TRBD1 or TRBD2 (5 bases each). The CDR3 contains 14 residues. Trimming stripped 0 bases from V and 3 bases from J, with 8 bases between. Germline CDR1 and CDR2: SGHDT and YYEEEE. CDR3: CASSLAGRTDTQYF. The CDR3 DNA is TGTGCCAGCAGCTTGGCGGGGCGGACAGATACGCAGTATTTT.

This clone showed up just a few times. CDR3 region: CASSIGVGEGQPQHF. The CDR3 DNA reads as TGTGCCAGTAGTATAGGAGTGGGGGAAGGTCAGCCCCAGCATTTT. This chain uses TRBV19 with TRBJ1-5; tentative D call: TRBD1 (5 bases). This CDR3 is built from 15 residues. CDR1 is LNHDA, CDR2 SQIVND, per germline (reference sequence). The germline V and J ends were trimmed by 1 base and 6 bases, with 13 bases remaining between them.

Of note for this clone: In the same sample, other DNA sequences code for this CDR3. The V gene is TRBV7-2, the J gene TRBJ2-5, with no clear D. The CDR3 loop spans 12 amino acids. Germline V gene lookup returns CDR1 SGHTA and CDR2 FQGNSA. V lost 1 base, J lost 4 bases, and 4 bases lay in between. The CDR3 nucleotides read TGTGCCAGCAGCTTAGGGAGAGAGACCCAGTACTTC. Translating it yields CASSLGRETQYF.

This clone has a handful of counts. The gene calls are TRBV7-6 and TRBJ2-1, with a tentative D call TRBD1 (6 bases). Trimming removed 1 base from V and 7 bases from J, with 11 bases in between. Germline values: CDR1 SGHVS, CDR2 FNYEAQ. This CDR3 spans 14 amino acids. For the CDR3, the DNA is TGTGCCAGCAGCTTAGGACAGGTAGAGAATGAGCAGTTCTTC. Its translation is CASSLGQVENEQFF.

The rearrangement uses TRBV7-2 and TRBJ2-7; 9 nucleotides match TRBD1. Germline lookup yields CDR1 SGHTA and CDR2 FQGNSA. Trimming removed 4 bases from V and 4 bases from J; junction bases left unmatched: 5. The CDR3 length is 14 residues. The CDR3 region is CASSSPTGGYEQYF. Written as DNA, the CDR3 is TGTGCCAGCAGCTCCCCGACAGGGGGGTACGAGCAGTACTTC.

The rearrangement joins TRBV7-2 to TRBJ1-2; weak D call: TRBD1 (6 bases). Germline V CDR1 and CDR2: SGHTA, FQGNSA. The V and J ends lost 5 bases and 3 bases respectively, with 13 bases between them. There are 14 residues in the CDR3. In DNA form, the CDR3 reads TGTGCCAGCAGCACATCAGGGGAGGACTATGGCTACACCTTC. It codes for CASSTSGEDYGYTF.

The CDR3 DNA reads TGCGCCAGCAGCCCCGGGCCTAGCGGGGGGGCCACAGATACGCAGTATTTT. Protein product: CASSPGPSGGATDTQYF. The gene calls are TRBV4-3 and TRBJ2-3, with 12 bases that match TRBD2. Germline lookup yields CDR1 LGHNA and CDR2 YSLEER. With V trimmed by 4 bases and J by 2 bases, 7 bases remained unmatched. The CDR3 is 17 amino acids.

This clone was recorded a few times. CDR3 in DNA: TGTGCCAGCAGCGCACCGGGACAGGGATCGGGGAAAGCTTTCTTT. Translating gives CASSAPGQGSGKAFF. The rearrangement links TRBV4-2 to TRBJ1-1, with 9 bases lining up with TRBD1. CDR3 length equals 15 residues. CDR1 is LGHNA and CDR2 is YNFKEQ in the germline V gene. Unmatched junction bases numbered 13, after V lost 5 bases and J lost 9 bases.

The sample holds many counts of this clone. The rearrangement links TRBV9 to TRBJ2-3; TRBD1 aligns across 9 bases. Trimming removed 4 bases from V and 3 bases from J; junction bases left unmatched: 12. Germline CDR1 reads SGDLS; CDR2 reads YYNGEE. The CDR3 length is 17 residues. The CDR3 here is CASSPRGTGFVTDTQYF. DNA of the CDR3: TGTGCCAGCAGCCCTCGTGGGACAGGGTTTGTGACAGATACGCAGTATTTT.

The chain joins TRBV7-9 to TRBJ2-1; a weak D match, TRBD1 (6 bases). Germline V gene sequence: CDR1 SEHNR, CDR2 FQNEAQ (reference sequence). V gave up 2 bases and J gave up 10 bases, with 15 bases separating them. This CDR3 has 14 amino acids. CDR3 sequence reads: CASSLQTGQREQFF. DNA of the CDR3: TGTGCCAGCAGCTTACAAACAGGGCAGAGGGAGCAGTTCTTC.

The chain combines TRBV12-5 with TRBJ2-1, with TRBD1 matching over 9 bases. Germline V CDR1 and CDR2: LGHNT, FRNRAP. The CDR3 length is 17 residues. V was pared by 5 bases and J by 8 bases, with 16 bases of the junction left unmatched. The CDR3 here is CASGPSHGTGHGYEQFF. The CDR3 DNA reads TGTGCTAGTGGTCCATCACATGGGACAGGGCACGGGTATGAGCAGTTCTTC.

V usage is TRBV4-3 and J usage is TRBJ2-3; 7 positions agree with TRBD2. Germline-derived CDR1 and CDR2 are LGHNA and YSLEER. With V trimmed by 3 bases and J by 0 bases, 3 bases remained unmatched. This CDR3 contains 15 residues. CDR3 bases: TGCGCCAGCAGCCATGGTAGCGGGAGCACAGATACGCAGTATTTT. The encoded protein is CASSHGSGSTDTQYF.

This rearrangement joins TRBV10-3 to TRBJ2-1, with D hard to call. CDR3 size: 15 residues. Germline V gives CDR1 ENHRY, CDR2 SYGVKD. V was pared by 4 bases and J by 6 bases, with 16 bases between. The CDR3 DNA reads TGTGCCATCAGTGCGACGGGTCAGGTGGGCAATGAGCAGTTCTTC. Residues: CAISATGQVGNEQFF.

Only a few counts were recorded for this clone. The J gene is TRBJ2-5, the V gene TRBV6-5; 9 bases are a match to TRBD2. The V and J ends lost 0 bases and 5 bases, in that order; junction bases with no gene match: 4. Looked up from germline, CDR1 is MNHEY and CDR2 is SVGAGI. The CDR3 covers 15 residues. The DNA for the CDR3 is TGTGCCAGCAGTTACTCGACGCTAGCGGGGGAGACCCAGTACTTC. Translation: CASSYSTLAGETQYF.

The chain is built from TRBV4-2 and TRBJ1-5; the D is unclear. V lost 8 bases and J lost 2, with 13 bases in between. The CDR3 extends over 14 amino acids. CDR1 is LGHNA, CDR2 YNFKEQ, per germline. The CDR3 DNA sequence: TGTGCCAGCGGCACCGCTACAGGCAATCAGCCCCAGCATTTT. Protein product: CASGTATGNQPQHF.

This clone was seen a few times. The chain links TRBV7-3 to TRBJ1-1; weak D call: TRBD1 (6 bases). Deletions cut 5 bases from V and 11 bases from J, with 15 bases between. Germline V gives CDR1 SGHTA, CDR2 FQGTGA. This CDR3 is 12 amino acids long. The CDR3: CASSPASGEAFF. For the CDR3, the DNA is TGTGCCAGCAGCCCCGCTTCAGGGGAGGCTTTCTTT.

In this sample, this clone turned up a few times. This rearrangement joins TRBV10-3 to TRBJ2-1, with unresolved D. V gave up 4 bases and J gave up 8 bases, with 9 bases separating them. CDR3 length: 12 residues. The germline V gene encodes CDR1 ENHRY and CDR2 SYGVKD. CDR3 in DNA: TGTGCCATCAGTGGGGAAGTCCATGAGCAGTTCTTC. Translating it yields CAISGEVHEQFF.

The V and J genes are TRBV7-9 and TRBJ2-3; D possibly corresponds to TRBD2 (5 bases). CDR1 and CDR2 from the germline V gene are SEHNR and FQNEAQ (reference sequence). The CDR3 loop spans 13 amino acids. V was trimmed by 1 base and J by 7 bases, leaving 9 bases between them. The CDR3 here is CASSLEERNTQYF. The DNA for the CDR3 is TGTGCCAGCAGCTTAGAGGAGCGGAATACGCAGTATTTT.

This chain joins TRBV2 and TRBJ1-2; 8 nucleotides line up with TRBD1. This CDR3 contains 12 residues. Germline trimming cut 6 bases from V and 8 bases from J; bases unmatched to any gene: 5. The germline CDR1 and CDR2 sequences are SNHLY and FYNNEI. The CDR3 spells CASRRGQGGYTF. The DNA for the CDR3 is TGTGCCAGCAGACGTGGACAGGGCGGCTACACCTTC.

There are many counts of this clone. V and J are TRBV29-1 and TRBJ1-4, with TRBD1 as a possible D gene (6 bases). The CDR3 has 12 residues. V was shortened by 5 bases and J by 16 bases, with 20 bases between the two germline ends. From germline, CDR1 is SQVTM and CDR2 ANQGSEA. CDR3 DNA sequence: TGCAGCGTTCGCCGAGGCGGGGGACACCCGTTTTTT. It codes for CSVRRGGGHPFF.

The genes are TRBV13 and TRBJ2-1; D is undetermined. V was clipped by 5 bases and J by 5 bases, with 13 bases between them. Germline assignment: CDR1 PRHDT and CDR2 FYEKMQ (reference sequence). This CDR3 spans 14 amino acids. The CDR3 bases are TGTGCCAGCAGCATCCTACAGAGGAACAATGAGCAGTTCTTC. It is translated as CASSILQRNNEQFF.

The rearrangement links TRBV2 to TRBJ1-4; no firm D call. V gave up 2 bases and J gave up 7 bases, with 8 bases separating them. Germline V CDR1 and CDR2: SNHLY, FYNNEI. This CDR3 region has 13 residues. In DNA form, the CDR3 reads TGTGCCAGCAGTGAAAGGACGGGTGAAAAACTGTTTTTT. Its protein product is CASSERTGEKLFF.

The CDR3, as DNA: TGTGCCATCAGGATGGAGCAGGGTCAGCCCCAGCATTTT. This codes for CAIRMEQGQPQHF. The chain employs TRBV10-3 and TRBJ1-5, with D possibly TRBD1 on 5 matching bases. The CDR3 consists of 13 residues. The germline V gene encodes CDR1 ENHRY and CDR2 SYGVKD. V was shortened by 6 bases and J by 6 bases, with 12 bases between the two germline ends.

The gene calls are TRBV4-1 and TRBJ2-1, with no clear D. The V and J ends lost 3 bases and 2 bases respectively, with 5 bases between them. The CDR3 loop spans 13 amino acids. The V gene's germline CDR1 is MGHRA and CDR2 YSYEKL. The CDR3 DNA is TGCGCCAGCAGCCATCCCCCCTACAATGAGCAGTTCTTC. The encoded protein is CASSHPPYNEQFF.

The sample holds a few counts of this clone. The gene calls are TRBV7-8 and TRBJ2-1; D unresolved. Trimming removed 2 bases from V and 2 bases from J, with 10 bases in between. The length of the CDR3 is 15 residues. Germline CDR1 SGHVS, CDR2 FQNEAQ. CDR3 in amino acids: CASSLSGGTYNEQFF. As DNA, the CDR3 is TGTGCCAGCAGCTTATCCGGCGGAACCTACAATGAGCAGTTCTTC. Full variable domain (remainder filled in from reference TRBV7-8 and TRBJ2-1): GAGVSQSPRYKVAKRGQDVALRCDPISGHVSLFWYQQALGQGPEFLTYFQNEAQLDKSGLPSDRFFAERPEGSVSTLKIQRTQQEDSAVYLCASSLSGGTYNEQFFGPGTRLTVL.

The V gene is TRBV10-3, the J gene TRBJ2-3; possible D gene TRBD2, 6 bases. This CDR3 has 14 amino acids. Trimming stripped 0 bases from V and 3 bases from J, with 7 bases between. From germline, CDR1 is ENHRY and CDR2 SYGVKD. The chain's CDR3 is CAISESGGTDTQYF. In DNA form, the CDR3 reads TGTGCCATCAGTGAGTCGGGGGGAACAGATACGCAGTATTTT.